This T cell receptor (beta chain) was sequenced in a study of blood T cells in healthy people across ages. Background on the study: In model experiments, template switching was able to capture about one barcoded beta molecule for every two T cells that were present. Study-level points and caveats: It was the long-lived donors that had more naive CD4+ cells and higher diversity than aged donors.

There are a few counts of this clonotype. The antigen is not known. A second about 7 to 11 cycle PCR used barcoded and J-beta primers. With 12 random nucleotides, a template-switch adaptor tagged each individual cDNA molecule. TCRdb passed the 5' RACE reads through MiXCR, listing each CDR3 protein once. The data hold 1 million or so distinct CDR3 sequences, with 45% observed a single time. V was shortened by 3 bases and J by 5 bases, with 12 bases between the two germline ends. The CDR3 length is 14 residues. Germline-derived CDR1 and CDR2 are SGHVS and FQNEAQ. The specimen sequenced was blood. The chain couples TRBV7-8 to TRBJ2-3, with D perhaps TRBD1 (6 bases). The TCR was taken from an older woman in good health. Written as DNA, the CDR3 is TGTGCCAGCAGCTTGGGTGAAGGGGGAGATACGCAGTATTTT. Protein: CASSLGEGGDTQYF.